The 28 T cell receptor beta chains below all came from one sample that was sequenced in a study of blood T cell repertoires in COVID-19. Method: immunoSEQ multiplex PCR; TCRdb's copy keeps in-frame clones and lacks some. The sample includes some 320,000 clones, approximately 89% seen only once; the top ten take less than 9.5%. The sequencing sample was made of peripheral blood. Source of these receptors: a woman aged 45 to 65 who had recovered from COVID-19.

This clone was counted a single time. This sequence joins TRBV5-4 and TRBJ1-2, with 7 bases fitting TRBD1. The CDR3 sequence is 14 residues long. The junction had 10 bases not matched to a gene; V was cut back by 4 bases and J by 7 bases. Germline CDR1 is SGHNT and CDR2 is YYREEE (reference sequence). Here the CDR3 reads CASSPGTVTRGYTF. For the CDR3, the DNA is TGTGCCAGCAGCCCCGGGACAGTTACTCGTGGCTACACCTTC.

This sequence joins TRBV24-1 and TRBJ1-1; TRBD1 matches at 8 bases. Losses at the gene ends were 6 bases for V and 6 bases for J; bases not matched to a gene: 5. Germline CDR1 reads KGHDR; CDR2 reads SFDVKD. The CDR3 totals 13 residues. The DNA for the CDR3 is TGTGCCACCAGTAAGACAGGGGCCCCTGAAGCTTTCTTT. Its protein product is CATSKTGAPEAFF.

This clone was detected only a few times. The chain combines TRBV5-1 with TRBJ1-3; D gene ambiguous. Germline V gene lookup returns CDR1 SGHRS and CDR2 YFSETQ. This CDR3 is built from 14 residues. The V and J ends lost 0 bases and 1 base respectively, with 5 bases between them. The DNA of the CDR3 is TGCGCCAGCAGCTTGGCCGTATCTGGAAACACCATATATTTT. Translating it yields CASSLAVSGNTIYF.

The sample holds a few counts of this clone. The chain is built from TRBV19 and TRBJ2-1, with TRBD2 identical over 11 bases. This CDR3 contains 16 residues. Germline V gene sequence: CDR1 LNHDA, CDR2 SQIVND (reference sequence). J lost 4 bases, V lost 5 bases, and 7 bases had no gene match. The CDR3 bases are TGTGCCAGTAGTCCGAGGACTAGCGGGCATTACAATGAGCAGTTCTTC. Its translation: CASSPRTSGHYNEQFF.

As regards this clone: At one boundary the junction diverges from the germline segment, which might be a read error. In DNA form, the CDR3 reads TGTGTCAGTAGTCCGGGGGAAGGGAACTATGGCTACACCTTC. Translating gives CVSSPGEGNYGYTF. The chain employs TRBV19 and TRBJ1-2, with D possibly being TRBD1 (5 bases). This CDR3 is built from 14 residues. Germline lookup yields CDR1 LNHDA and CDR2 SQIVND (reference sequence).

CDR3 in DNA: TGTGCCAGCAGGAGGGGAGGTCAGAATTCACCCCTCCACTTT. Residues: CASRRGGQNSPLHF. The chain joins TRBV2 to TRBJ1-6; perhaps TRBD1 as D (5 bases). V lost 6 bases and J 7 bases, leaving 13 bases between the germline ends. The CDR3 is 14 amino acids. Germline V gives CDR1 SNHLY, CDR2 FYNNEI.

V gene TRBV3-1 (or the pseudogene TRBV3-2) combines with J gene TRBJ2-3; 10 bases fit TRBD2. The V segment lost 6 bases and the J segment 4 bases; nucleotides outside the gene matches: 7. Per germline, CDR1 LGHDT and CDR2 YNNKEL (reference sequence). The CDR3 is 15 amino acids. The DNA of the CDR3 is TGTGCCAGCAGTATCCCTAGCGGGAGCGCAGATACGCAGTATTTT. Translating gives CASSIPSGSADTQYF.

CDR3 DNA sequence: TGCGCCAGCAGCTTGGTTTTGGGGGAGGTGTACGAGCAGTACTTC. Its translation is CASSLVLGEVYEQYF. V is TRBV5-1 and J is TRBJ2-7; D may be TRBD2 (6 bases). Trimming shortened V by 0 bases and J by 4 bases, and 14 bases separated the two germline ends. There are 15 residues in the CDR3. Germline CDR1 and CDR2: SGHRS and YFSETQ.

The CDR3 region is CASRVEGQGNEKLFF. The DNA for the CDR3 is TGTGCCAGCAGAGTTGAGGGACAGGGGAATGAAAAACTGTTTTTT. V and J are TRBV2 and TRBJ1-4, with TRBD1 matching over 10 bases. With 6 bases clipped from V and 5 bases from J, the junction kept 6 bases outside the gene matches. Germline loops: CDR1 SNHLY, CDR2 FYNNEI. This CDR3 comprises 15 residues.

The chain links TRBV28 to TRBJ1-2, with a possible D match to TRBD1 (6 bases). The CDR3 runs to 13 residues. Trimming cost V 7 bases and J 2 bases, with 11 bases left between them. Germline assignment: CDR1 MDHEN and CDR2 SYDVKM. CDR3 sequence: CASNDGTNYGYTF. CDR3 nucleotide sequence: TGTGCCAGCAATGACGGGACAAACTATGGCTACACCTTC.

The rearrangement uses TRBV7-9 and TRBJ1-4, with TRBD1 identical over 7 bases. With V trimmed by 1 base and J by 5 bases, 4 bases remained unmatched. This CDR3 has 15 residues. The germline CDR1 and CDR2 sequences are SEHNR and FQNEAQ (reference sequence). For the CDR3, the DNA is TGTGCCAGCAGCTTAGGTGGGACAGACAATGAAAAACTGTTTTTT. This codes for CASSLGGTDNEKLFF.

The rearrangement joins TRBV9 to TRBJ2-2; D is uncertain. The V end lost 1 base, the J end lost 7 bases, and 8 bases lay between the germline ends. Germline values: CDR1 SGDLS, CDR2 YYNGEE. The CDR3 is 13 amino acids. The CDR3 DNA reads TGTGCCAGCAGCGTAAATTCCGGCGGGGAGCTGTTTTTT. It encodes CASSVNSGGELFF.

This chain uses TRBV28 with TRBJ1-4, with 9 nucleotides matching TRBD1. CDR3 length equals 16 residues. Germline loops: CDR1 MDHEN, CDR2 SYDVKM. The junction had 9 bases not matched to a gene; V was cut back by 5 bases and J by 5 bases. The CDR3 bases are TGTGCCAGCAGTCTGCTCTCGACAGGGGGGAATGAAAAACTGTTTTTT. Encoded protein: CASSLLSTGGNEKLFF.

V usage is TRBV4-2 and J usage is TRBJ1-6, with 7 bases lining up with TRBD1. Germline loops: CDR1 LGHNA, CDR2 YNFKEQ. V lost 3 bases and J lost 10; bases outside the gene matches: 9. CDR3 length: 15 residues. The CDR3 sequence: CASSQEQGRISPLHF. In DNA form, the CDR3 reads TGTGCCAGCAGCCAGGAACAGGGGAGGATATCACCCCTCCACTTT.

The CDR3 DNA follows: TGTGCCAGCAGCCTCCGAAGGGAGGGAGCCCAGCATTTT. Translation: CASSLRREGAQHF. The J gene is TRBJ1-5, the V gene TRBV5-8, with unresolved D. Germline CDR1 and CDR2: SGHTS and YDEGEE. The CDR3 is 13 residues long. V lost 4 bases and J 11 bases, leaving 16 bases between the germline ends.

The J gene is TRBJ2-7, the V gene TRBV18; 8 nucleotides line up with TRBD2. The CDR3 is 12 residues long. Unmatched junction bases numbered 3, after V lost 6 bases and J lost 5 bases. Germline V lookup: CDR1 KGHSH, CDR2 LQKENI. In nucleotides, the CDR3 is TGTGCCAGCTCGCAAGCGGGGGACGAGCAGTACTTC. It yields the protein CASSQAGDEQYF.

This chain connects TRBV27 to TRBJ1-5; D is undetermined. Trimming took off 2 bases at V and 5 bases at J, with 7 bases between the two ends. The CDR3 length is 13 residues. Germline assignment: CDR1 MNHEY and CDR2 SMNVEV (reference sequence). In nucleotides, the CDR3 is TGTGCCAGCAGTTTACGGAGCGATCAGCCCCAGCATTTT. Protein product: CASSLRSDQPQHF.

The chain carries TRBV11-2 and TRBJ2-2, with 7 nucleotides matching TRBD1. J was trimmed by 4 bases and V by 5 bases; bases with no gene match: 10. Per the germline V gene, CDR1 is SGHAT and CDR2 is FQNNGV. The CDR3 is 16 residues long. The CDR3 coding sequence is TGTGCCAGCAGCCCTCGGACAGGCCCACTCACCGGGGAGCTGTTTTTT. This encodes CASSPRTGPLTGELFF.

The gene calls are TRBV4-1 and TRBJ2-1, with D tentatively TRBD1 (7 bases). The germline V and J ends were trimmed by 7 bases and 7 bases, with 20 bases remaining between them. CDR1 is MGHRA, CDR2 YSYEKL, per germline. The CDR3 totals 15 residues. The CDR3 sequence is CASTSPGGSKNEQFF. The CDR3 bases are TGCGCCAGCACCTCCCCAGGGGGGAGTAAAAATGAGCAGTTCTTC.

The chain joins TRBV7-2 to TRBJ2-7; 15 bases fit TRBD2. The CDR3 loop spans 17 amino acids. Germline V gene sequence: CDR1 SGHTA, CDR2 FQGNSA. Trimming took 1 base from V and 4 from J; bases not matched to a gene: 5. The CDR3 reads CASSLGTSGGAGYEQYF. In nucleotides, the CDR3 is TGTGCCAGCAGCTTAGGGACTAGCGGGGGGGCCGGTTACGAGCAGTACTTC.

The V call is TRBV7-3, the J call TRBJ2-1, with 9 nucleotides matching TRBD2. With V trimmed by 3 bases and J by 8 bases, 11 bases remained unmatched. Germline values: CDR1 SGHTA, CDR2 FQGTGA. The CDR3 contains 16 residues. The CDR3: CASSFRPIAGADEQFF. CDR3 nucleotides: TGTGCCAGCAGCTTTCGCCCCATAGCGGGAGCAGATGAGCAGTTCTTC. The full variable domain, in which reference TRBV7-3 and TRBJ2-1 provide the parts outside the CDR3, is GAGVSQTPSNKVTEKGKYVELRCDPISGHTALYWYRQSLGQGPEFLIYFQGTGAADDSGLPNDRFFAVRPEGSVSTLKIQRTERGDSAVYLCASSFRPIAGADEQFFGPGTRLTVL.

The chain uses TRBV10-3 and TRBJ1-5; no reliable D call. Germline CDR1 is ENHRY and CDR2 is SYGVKD. Trimming removed 0 bases from V and 4 bases from J, with 10 bases in between. CDR3 length: 15 amino acids. In DNA, the CDR3 is TGTGCCATCAGTGAGTCCCTACAACAGAATCAGCCCCAGCATTTT. It yields the protein CAISESLQQNQPQHF.

V usage is TRBV5-6 and J usage is TRBJ2-2, with 10 bases that match TRBD1. The CDR3 is 15 amino acids. J was trimmed by 4 bases and V by 4 bases; bases with no gene match: 4. CDR1 SGHDT and CDR2 YYEEEE come from the germline V gene. In nucleotides, the CDR3 is TGTGCCAGCAGCGACGGGACAGGGGTCACCGGGGAGCTGTTTTTT. Its protein product is CASSDGTGVTGELFF. Full variable domain (missing parts from reference TRBV5-6 and TRBJ2-2): DAGVTQSPTHLIKTRGQQVTLRCSPKSGHDTVSWYQQALGQGPQFIFQYYEEEERQRGNFPDRFSGHQFPNYSSELNVNALLLGDSALYLCASSDGTGVTGELFFGEGSRLTVL.

This clone was recorded a few times. The CDR3 loop reads CASSLIRDSGQPQHF. The DNA of the CDR3 is TGTGCCAGCAGCTTAATCCGGGACAGTGGGCAGCCCCAGCATTTT. This sequence joins TRBV7-8 and TRBJ1-5; the match to TRBD1 covers 7 bases. CDR1 is SGHVS, CDR2 FQNEAQ, per germline. The J segment lost 7 bases and the V segment lost 2 bases, leaving 8 bases of the junction unmatched. This CDR3 contains 15 residues. Complete variable domain (other parts from reference TRBV7-8 and TRBJ1-5): GAGVSQSPRYKVAKRGQDVALRCDPISGHVSLFWYQQALGQGPEFLTYFQNEAQLDKSGLPSDRFFAERPEGSVSTLKIQRTQQEDSAVYLCASSLIRDSGQPQHFGDGTRLSIL.

This sequence joins TRBV27 and TRBJ2-3; 11 bases are shared with TRBD1. Trimming cost V 6 bases and J 4 bases; bases outside gene matches: 3. Germline values: CDR1 MNHEY, CDR2 SMNVEV (reference sequence). This CDR3 comprises 14 residues. The CDR3 sequence: CASRDRGHSDTQYF. DNA of the CDR3: TGTGCCAGCAGGGACAGGGGGCACTCAGATACGCAGTATTTT.

The V gene is TRBV5-4, the J gene TRBJ2-1; D unresolved. The V end was cut by 0 bases, the J end by 10 bases, with 8 bases between. The CDR3 totals 12 residues. Germline loops: CDR1 SGHNT, CDR2 YYREEE (reference sequence). The DNA of the CDR3 is TGTGCCAGCAGCTTGGATGTGGGCGAGCAGTTCTTC. Translated, it gives CASSLDVGEQFF.

DNA for the CDR3: TGTGCCAGCAGTGAAGGCCTGGGGGGTAAAGGTGGAAACACCATATATTTT. Translation: CASSEGLGGKGGNTIYF. The chain uses TRBV25-1 and TRBJ1-3, with D perhaps TRBD1 (5 bases). Germline V CDR1 and CDR2: MGHDK, SYGVNS. The CDR3 has 17 amino acids. V dropped 2 bases and J dropped 3 bases, with 17 bases sitting between them. Full variable domain (rest looked up from reference TRBV25-1 and TRBJ1-3): EADIYQTPRYLVIGTGKKITLECSQTMGHDKMYWYQQDPGMELHLIHYSYGVNSTEKGDLSSESTVSRIRTEHFPLTLESARPSHTSQYLCASSEGLGGKGGNTIYFGEGSWLTVV.

The chain has TRBV15 and TRBJ1-2; the D is unclear. Between the trimmed V and J ends, which lost 0 bases and 2 bases, there was a span of 4 bases. The germline gives CDR1 LNHNV, CDR2 YYDKDF (reference sequence). This CDR3 is 13 amino acids long. This CDR3 is CATSRDKNYGYTF. The CDR3 region has the DNA TGTGCCACCAGCAGAGACAAAAACTATGGCTACACCTTC.